What follows are 5 T cell receptor beta chains derived from one specimen sequenced in a study. A single record per CDR3 protein comes from TCRdb applying MiXCR to the RT-PCR reads. This table holds fewer than 800,000 distinct CDR3 sequences, approximately 15% found once. Input material: memory CD4+ T cells from blood. The source of these receptors is a female donor in good health, serving as a healthy control.

The table lists this clonotype with a few counts. This sequence joins TRBV9 and TRBJ2-3, with D maybe TRBD2 (6 bases). V gave up 3 bases and J gave up 2 bases, with 16 bases separating them. CDR1 and CDR2 from the germline V gene are SGDLS and YYNGEE. The CDR3 has 16 amino acids. The CDR3 DNA is TGTGCCAGCAGCGGAGGTAGCGGAAGCCTCACAGATACGCAGTATTTT. Amino acids: CASSGGSGSLTDTQYF.

The chain links TRBV11-2 to TRBJ2-3; the D gene could be TRBD1 or TRBD2 (5 bases each). Germline lookup yields CDR1 SGHAT and CDR2 FQNNGV. The length of the CDR3 is 14 residues. Trimming left V 3 bases short and J 11 bases short, with 18 bases between. In nucleotides, the CDR3 is TGTGCCAGCAGCTTCGCCAGGGAGCAGGAGAAGCAGTATTTT. Encoded protein: CASSFAREQEKQYF.

As regards this clonotype: A much larger clone is a single base away; this may be a read error. The chain recombines TRBV30 with TRBJ1-1; D is unresolved. Germline CDR1 GTSNPN, CDR2 SVGIG (reference sequence). This CDR3 spans 11 amino acids. V dropped 3 bases and J dropped 0 bases, with 2 bases sitting between them. The CDR3 loop is CAWRVNTEAFF. In DNA form, the CDR3 reads TGTGCCTGGAGGGTGAACACTGAAGCTTTCTTT.

In this sample, this clonotype turned up many times. The CDR3 bases are TGCGCCAGCAGTACTTGGACAGCAGTCATGAACACTGAAGCTTTCTTT. This codes for CASSTWTAVMNTEAFF. The V gene is TRBV10-2, the J gene TRBJ1-1; perhaps TRBD1 as D (6 bases). CDR3 length equals 16 residues. V was clipped by 5 bases and J by 0 bases, with 16 bases between them. CDR1 WSHSY and CDR2 SAAADI come from the germline V gene.

V gene TRBV6-5 combines with J gene TRBJ1-1; D remains ambiguous. The CDR3 length is 12 residues. Germline V gene lookup returns CDR1 MNHEY and CDR2 SVGAGI. With 8 bases removed from V and 8 bases from J, the gap between germline ends came to 15 bases. CDR3 region: CASRLRPGEAFF. The DNA for the CDR3 is TGTGCCAGCCGATTAAGACCGGGAGAAGCTTTCTTT.